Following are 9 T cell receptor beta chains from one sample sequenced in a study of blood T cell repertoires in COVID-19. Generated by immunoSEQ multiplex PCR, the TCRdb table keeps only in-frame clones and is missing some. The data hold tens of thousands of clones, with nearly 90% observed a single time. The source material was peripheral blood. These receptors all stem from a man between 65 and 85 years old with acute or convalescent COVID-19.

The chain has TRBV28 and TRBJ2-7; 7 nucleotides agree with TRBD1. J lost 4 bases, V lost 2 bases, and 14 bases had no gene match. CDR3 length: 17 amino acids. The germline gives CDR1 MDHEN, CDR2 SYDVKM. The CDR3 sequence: CASSLGGTGQWIYEQYF. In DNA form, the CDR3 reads TGTGCCAGCAGTTTAGGGGGAACGGGACAGTGGATTTACGAGCAGTACTTC.

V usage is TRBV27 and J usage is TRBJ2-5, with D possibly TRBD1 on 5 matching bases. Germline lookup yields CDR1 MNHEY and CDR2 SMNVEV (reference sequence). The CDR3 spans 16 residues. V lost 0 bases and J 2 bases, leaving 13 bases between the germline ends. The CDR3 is CASSLSWQGRQETQYF. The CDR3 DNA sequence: TGTGCCAGCAGTTTATCTTGGCAGGGTAGACAAGAGACCCAGTACTTC.

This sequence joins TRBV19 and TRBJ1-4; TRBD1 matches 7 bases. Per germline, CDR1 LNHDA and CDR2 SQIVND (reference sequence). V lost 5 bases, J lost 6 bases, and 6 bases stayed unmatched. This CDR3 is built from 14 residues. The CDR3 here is CASSRDRGYEKLFF. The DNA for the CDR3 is TGTGCCAGTAGTCGGGACAGAGGCTATGAAAAACTGTTTTTT.

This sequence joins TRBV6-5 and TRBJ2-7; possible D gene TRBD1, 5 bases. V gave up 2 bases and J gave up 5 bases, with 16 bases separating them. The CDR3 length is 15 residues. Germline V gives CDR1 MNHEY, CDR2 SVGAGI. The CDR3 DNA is TGTGCCAGCAGTTACACCAGGGTTCCCTGGGACGAGCAGTACTTC. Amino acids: CASSYTRVPWDEQYF.

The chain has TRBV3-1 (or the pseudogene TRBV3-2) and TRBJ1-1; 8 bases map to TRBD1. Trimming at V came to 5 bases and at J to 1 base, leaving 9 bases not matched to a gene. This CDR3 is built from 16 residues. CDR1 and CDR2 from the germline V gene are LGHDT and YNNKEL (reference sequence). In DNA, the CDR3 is TGTGCCAGCAGCTCCCGGGACAGGAATCCGAACACTGAAGCTTTCTTT. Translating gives CASSSRDRNPNTEAFF.

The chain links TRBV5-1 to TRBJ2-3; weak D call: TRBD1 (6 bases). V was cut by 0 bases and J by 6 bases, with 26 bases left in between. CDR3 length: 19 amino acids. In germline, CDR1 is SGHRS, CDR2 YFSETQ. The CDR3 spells CASSLGLAKGVGSGDTQYF. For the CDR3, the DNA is TGCGCCAGCAGCTTGGGTTTAGCAAAGGGGGTCGGTTCAGGTGATACGCAGTATTTT.

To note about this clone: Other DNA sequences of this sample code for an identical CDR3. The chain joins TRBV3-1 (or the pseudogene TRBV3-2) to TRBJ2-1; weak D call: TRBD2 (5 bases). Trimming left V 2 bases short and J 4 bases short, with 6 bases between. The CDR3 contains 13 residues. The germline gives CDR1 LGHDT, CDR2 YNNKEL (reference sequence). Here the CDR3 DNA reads TGTGCCAGCAGCCAACGAGGGTACAATGAGCAGTTCTTC. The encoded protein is CASSQRGYNEQFF.

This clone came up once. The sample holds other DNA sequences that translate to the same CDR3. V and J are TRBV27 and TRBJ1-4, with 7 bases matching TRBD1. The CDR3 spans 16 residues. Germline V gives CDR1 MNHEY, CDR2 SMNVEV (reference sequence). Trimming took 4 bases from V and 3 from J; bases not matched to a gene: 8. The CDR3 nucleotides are TGTGCCAGCAGTTCCCTACAGGGGCTGGCTAATGAAAAACTGTTTTTT. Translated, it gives CASSSLQGLANEKLFF.

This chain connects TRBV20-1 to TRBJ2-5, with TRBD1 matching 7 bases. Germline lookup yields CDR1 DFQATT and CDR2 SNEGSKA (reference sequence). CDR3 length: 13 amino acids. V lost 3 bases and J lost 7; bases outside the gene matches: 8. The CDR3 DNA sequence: TGCAGTGCTAGTCGTCAGGGGGTCCGGACCCAGTACTTC. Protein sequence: CSASRQGVRTQYF.